The rows below give T cell receptor beta chains drawn from one sample of a study of graft-versus-host responses after intestinal transplantation. This table comes from immunoSEQ multiplex PCR, and its TCRdb copy is limited to in-frame clones, with some not included. Of approximately 13,000 clones in the sample, about 31% were seen once. The input for sequencing was alloreactive CD8+ T cells from a mixed lymphocyte reaction culture, taken before intestinal transplant. All receptors come from a human patient who received an intestinal transplant. Both conserved end residues are part of each CDR3. Fields, in order: D gene, clone size, V gene, J gene, CDR3 protein, CDR3 DNA. D genes are given only for firm matches. For some rows the clone size is stated as once, few or many, or as a class when expanded; others skip it.

TRBD1	NA	TRBV4-1	TRBJ1-2	CASSQDRTGGNYGYTF	TGCGCCAGCAGCCAAGATAGGACAGGGGGTAACTATGGCTACACCTTC
NA	NA	TRBV6-5	TRBJ2-5	CASAWRETQYF	TGTGCCAGCGCCTGGCGGGAGACCCAGTACTTC
NA	medium-sized	TRBV10-3	TRBJ1-2	CAISESTGSDGYTF	TGTGCCATCAGTGAATCCACAGGTTCCGATGGCTACACCTTC
TRBD1	NA	TRBV6-9	TRBJ1-2	CASSPMGQLGYGYTF	TGTGCCAGCAGTCCCATGGGACAGCTGGGGTATGGCTACACCTTC
NA	few	TRBV13	TRBJ2-1	CASSLGLYNEQFF	TGTGCCAGCAGCTTAGGCCTCTACAATGAGCAGTTCTTC
NA	NA	TRBV7-9	TRBJ1-5	CASSFLGWGPQHF	TGTGCCAGCAGCTTCTTGGGTTGGGGGCCCCAGCATTTT
NA	NA	TRBV10-3	TRBJ2-1	CAISARRGYRNEQFF	TGTGCCATCAGTGCTCGGAGGGGTTATAGGAATGAGCAGTTCTTC
TRBD1	medium-sized	TRBV4-1	TRBJ1-2	CASSQLQGAEGYTF	TGCGCCAGCAGCCAACTACAGGGGGCGGAGGGCTACACCTTC
NA	few	TRBV5-6	TRBJ2-1	CASSLGLGRPVYNEQFF	TGTGCCAGCAGCTTGGGATTAGGACGCCCGGTCTACAATGAGCAGTTCTTC
TRBD1	NA	TRBV7-7	TRBJ2-5	CASSPGTVERETQYF	TGTGCTAGCAGCCCCGGGACAGTAGAACGGGAGACCCAGTACTTC
NA	few	TRBV6-6	TRBJ2-7	CASSYLTGTTYEQYF	TGTGCCAGCAGTTACCTTACAGGGACTACCTACGAGCAGTACTTC
NA	NA	TRBV6-9	TRBJ2-1	CASSYGHPGEQFF	TGTGCCAGCAGTTACGGCCATCCCGGTGAGCAGTTCTTC
NA	medium-sized	TRBV6-4	TRBJ1-2	CASTYDGQGPYTF	TGTGCCAGCACCTATGACGGGCAGGGCCCCTACACCTTC
TRBD2	medium-sized	TRBV7-6	TRBJ2-5	CASSLGGGGETQYF	TGTGCCAGCAGCTTAGGCGGGGGTGGTGAGACCCAGTACTTC
NA	NA	TRBV4-1	TRBJ1-1	CASSQGDTMNTEAFF	TGCGCCAGCAGCCAAGGGGACACGATGAACACTGAAGCTTTCTTT
TRBD1	once	TRBV28	TRBJ2-1	CASRRGQVINGQFF	TGTGCCAGCAGACGGGGACAGGTAATAAATGGGCAGTTCTTC
TRBD1	few	TRBV4-1	TRBJ2-7	CASSGRDSYEQYF	TGTGCCAGCAGCGGCCGGGACAGCTACGAGCAGTACTTC
NA	NA	TRBV14	TRBJ2-4	CASSQDREFSGAKNIQYF	TGTGCCAGCAGCCAAGATAGAGAGTTTTCGGGTGCCAAAAACATTCAGTACTTC
NA	NA	TRBV28	TRBJ2-5	CASSSRVGGLRETQYF	TGTGCCAGCAGTTCCAGAGTCGGAGGGTTGCGAGAGACCCAGTACTTC
TRBD2	medium-sized	TRBV7-9	TRBJ2-7	CASSLAASGRALGYEQYF	TGTGCCAGCAGCTTAGCGGCTAGCGGGAGGGCCTTGGGTTACGAGCAGTACTTC
NA	few	TRBV10-3	TRBJ2-7	CAIRTPGQGPPTRQYF	TGTGCCATCAGGACACCGGGACAAGGGCCCCCTACGAGGCAGTACTTC
TRBD2	few	TRBV5-5	TRBJ2-2	CASSLAKRTSRNTGELFF	TGTGCCAGCAGCTTGGCCAAGCGGACTAGCCGAAACACCGGGGAGCTGTTTTTT
TRBD2	NA	TRBV6-5	TRBJ2-1	CASSRLAGVNYEQFF	TGTGCCAGCAGCCGACTAGCGGGGGTTAATTATGAGCAGTTCTTC
TRBD2	few	TRBV9	TRBJ2-3	CASSVTGTSGWGTDTQYF	TGTGCCAGCAGCGTCACCGGGACTAGCGGGTGGGGCACAGATACGCAGTATTTT
NA	NA	TRBV27	TRBJ1-2	CASSLYTGMAAEGYTF	TGTGCCAGCAGTTTGTATACGGGGATGGCGGCCGAGGGCTACACCTTC
NA	NA	TRBV28	TRBJ2-3	CASSPWIPRGTDTQYF	TGTGCCAGCAGCCCCTGGATCCCCCGGGGCACAGATACGCAGTATTTT
NA	NA	TRBV2	TRBJ2-3	CARDRQVRYF	TGTGCCAGGGACCGCCAGGTCCGGTATTTT
NA	NA	TRBV5-6	TRBJ2-1	CASRFRLGTGYNEQFF	TGTGCCAGCAGGTTCCGACTAGGAACGGGCTACAATGAGCAGTTCTTC
TRBD1	NA	TRBV11-3	TRBJ2-7	CASSLRGQGTYEQYF	TGTGCCAGCAGCTTAAGGGGACAGGGCACCTACGAGCAGTACTTC
TRBD1	NA	TRBV19	TRBJ1-5	CASRTGGAYSNQPQHF	TGTGCCAGTAGGACAGGGGGTGCGTATAGCAATCAGCCCCAGCATTTT
NA	NA	TRBV2	TRBJ2-5	CASSEARDYQETQYF	TGTGCCAGCAGTGAAGCGCGGGACTACCAAGAGACCCAGTACTTC
NA	few	TRBV6-5	TRBJ2-1	CASSLLSGNEQFF	TGTGCCAGCAGCCTACTTTCGGGGAATGAGCAGTTCTTC
TRBD1	NA	TRBV4-1	TRBJ1-5	CASSQTLQGVSQPQHF	TGCGCCAGCAGCCAAACCCTCCAGGGGGTCAGTCAGCCCCAGCATTTT
NA	few	TRBV11-2	TRBJ1-5	CASSFDTGHINQPQHF	TGTGCCAGCAGCTTCGACACCGGGCATATCAATCAGCCCCAGCATTTT
NA	NA	TRBV6-1	TRBJ2-7	CASSGLNPYEQYF	TGTGCCAGCAGCGGCCTTAACCCCTACGAGCAGTACTTC
NA	NA	TRBV4-1	TRBJ1-1	CASSLSQGGGTEAFF	TGCGCCAGCAGCCTCTCACAGGGTGGAGGAACTGAAGCTTTCTTT
NA	NA	TRBV29-1	TRBJ2-7	CSARALPHSYEQYF	TGCAGCGCCCGAGCACTGCCCCACTCCTACGAGCAGTACTTC
NA	few	TRBV29-1	TRBJ2-5	CSVDETQYF	TGCAGCGTTGATGAGACCCAGTACTTC
NA	NA	TRBV4-1	TRBJ1-2	CASSQWTVSNYGYTF	TGCGCCAGCAGCCAATGGACGGTCTCTAACTATGGCTACACCTTC
NA	NA	TRBV4-3	TRBJ1-2	CASSQVSTDSYGYTF	TGCGCCAGCAGCCAAGTGTCGACAGATAGCTATGGCTACACCTTC
NA	few	TRBV7-3	TRBJ1-1	CASSSPGDENTEAFF	TGTGCCAGCAGCTCACCGGGGGACGAGAACACTGAAGCTTTCTTT
NA	once	TRBV25-1	TRBJ2-3	CASSEWGRLSTDTQYF	TGTGCCAGCAGTGAATGGGGAAGACTCAGCACAGATACGCAGTATTTT
TRBD1	NA	TRBV28	TRBJ2-1	CASSFPGQGWGNNEQFF	TGTGCCAGCAGCTTCCCGGGACAGGGGTGGGGGAACAATGAGCAGTTCTTC
TRBD2	few	TRBV11-2	TRBJ2-3	CASSPKGLGRRDTQYF	TGTGCCAGCAGCCCAAAGGGACTAGGGAGGCGAGATACGCAGTATTTT
TRBD1	few	TRBV28	TRBJ1-1	CASSYRGHTEAFF	TGTGCCAGCAGTTACAGGGGGCACACTGAAGCTTTCTTT
NA	few	TRBV5-6	TRBJ2-1	CASSLGIREQFF	TGTGCCAGCAGCTTGGGGATTAGGGAGCAGTTCTTC
TRBD2	medium-sized	TRBV4-1	TRBJ2-3	CASSQVGGLAADTQYF	TGCGCCAGCAGCCAAGTTGGGGGACTAGCAGCAGATACGCAGTATTTT
NA	NA	TRBV6-5	TRBJ2-3	CASSYGSTDTQYF	TGTGCCAGCAGTTACGGCAGCACAGATACGCAGTATTTT
NA	NA	TRBV4-1	TRBJ1-4	CASSPHNEKLFF	TGCGCCAGCAGCCCTCATAATGAAAAACTGTTTTTT
TRBD1	NA	TRBV6-5	TRBJ2-5	CASSIPDRAETQYF	TGTGCCAGCTCTATCCCGGACAGGGCGGAGACCCAGTACTTC